One and the same sample provided the 30 T cell receptor beta chains below, sequenced in a study of T cell responses to AZD1222 COVID-19 vaccine. Repertoires were generated with immunoSEQ multiplex PCR, while TCRdb's copy carries only in-frame clones and drops some. This table has 85,000 to 100,000 clones, about 86% appearing once. The source was peripheral blood, collected on day 0 of AZD1222 vaccination. Source of these receptors: an adult in good health.

This chain links TRBV10-3 with TRBJ1-1; D is perhaps TRBD1 (5 bases). The CDR3 is made up of 14 amino acids. Germline values: CDR1 ENHRY, CDR2 SYGVKD. The DNA for the CDR3 is TGTGCACCCAGTGGGGGGTGGGTGAACACTGAAGCTTTCTTT. This encodes CAPSGGWVNTEAFF.

The CDR3 protein is CASSAPGDQWGYTF. The DNA of the CDR3 is TGTGCCAGCAGCGCCCCTGGGGACCAGTGGGGCTACACCTTC. The V gene is TRBV7-9, the J gene TRBJ1-2, with D possibly being TRBD1 (5 bases). Germline CDR1 and CDR2: SEHNR and FQNEAQ (reference sequence). Trimming took 5 bases from V and 8 from J, leaving 18 bases between them. This CDR3 has 14 residues.

V and J are TRBV4-1 and TRBJ2-7; 11 bases agree with TRBD2. Germline V CDR1 and CDR2: MGHRA, YSYEKL. Germline trimming cut 1 base from V and 5 bases from J; bases unmatched to any gene: 4. This CDR3 comprises 15 residues. In DNA form, the CDR3 reads TGCGCCAGCAGCCAAGTGTCTAGCGGGGGGAACGAGCAGTACTTC. Its protein is CASSQVSSGGNEQYF.

The rearrangement joins TRBV3-1 (or the pseudogene TRBV3-2) to TRBJ2-3; D is uncertain. The CDR3 has 13 amino acids. The germline V and J ends were trimmed by 1 base and 6 bases, with 8 bases remaining between them. Germline V lookup: CDR1 LGHDT, CDR2 YNNKEL (reference sequence). CDR3 DNA sequence: TGTGCCAGCAGCCAAGTACCACGGGATACGCAGTATTTT. Its translation is CASSQVPRDTQYF.

The rearrangement links TRBV11-2 to TRBJ1-1; D uncertain. Germline V CDR1 and CDR2: SGHAT, FQNNGV. The CDR3 has 14 amino acids. Deletions cut 6 bases from V and 1 base from J, with 12 bases between. The CDR3 sequence: CASSRGFPNTEAFF. The CDR3 DNA sequence: TGTGCCAGCAGTCGCGGGTTTCCGAACACTGAAGCTTTCTTT. The complete variable domain, with remaining parts taken from reference TRBV11-2 and TRBJ1-1, reads EAGVAQSPRYKIIEKRQSVAFWCNPISGHATLYWYQQILGQGPKLLIQFQNNGVVDDSQLPKDRFSAERLKGVDSTLKIQPAKLEDSAVYLCASSRGFPNTEAFFGQGTRLTVV.

This chain connects TRBV10-2 to TRBJ1-1; a possible D gene is TRBD1 (6 bases). CDR1 is WSHSY, CDR2 SAAADI, per germline. CDR3 length equals 14 residues. Deletions cut 3 bases from V and 1 base from J, with 9 bases between. CDR3 in DNA: TGCGCCAGCAGTGATCAGGGGAGGAACACTGAAGCTTTCTTT. Amino acids: CASSDQGRNTEAFF.

By its share, this clone is medium-sized (0.01 to 0.1%). This chain uses TRBV29-1 with TRBJ1-2, with TRBD1 as a possible D gene (5 bases). Deletions cut 6 bases from V and 5 bases from J, with 19 bases between. CDR3 length equals 14 residues. Looked up from germline, CDR1 is SQVTM and CDR2 is ANQGSEA. The DNA of the CDR3 is TGCAGCGTGAAGGAGGGCTCGGGACTTTATGGCTACACCTTC. Residues: CSVKEGSGLYGYTF.

This clone showed up just a few times. V is TRBV7-8 and J is TRBJ2-3; tentatively, D is TRBD2 (5 bases). This CDR3 has 15 amino acids. Per the germline V gene, CDR1 is SGHVS and CDR2 is FQNEAQ. The V and J ends lost 5 bases and 2 bases respectively, with 14 bases between them. CDR3: CASSTRREFTDTQYF. DNA of the CDR3: TGTGCCAGCAGCACAAGACGGGAATTCACAGATACGCAGTATTTT.

This rearrangement joins TRBV24-1 to TRBJ1-2, with no clear D. CDR1 is KGHDR, CDR2 SFDVKD, per germline. Trimming removed 4 bases at V and 1 base at J, with 6 bases between. The CDR3 is 13 residues long. In nucleotides, the CDR3 is TGTGCCACCAGTGAGGAATTTAACTATGGCTACACCTTC. Its protein is CATSEEFNYGYTF.

This clone was observed many times. The V call is TRBV11-3, the J call TRBJ2-5; the D is unclear. Germline V gene sequence: CDR1 SGHNT, CDR2 YENEEA. V lost 1 base to trimming and J lost 1 base, with 19 bases between them. The CDR3 totals 18 residues. This CDR3 is CASSLGVGSLVIQETQYF. As DNA, the CDR3 is TGTGCCAGCAGCTTAGGGGTCGGCTCTCTAGTGATCCAAGAGACCCAGTACTTC.

The V gene is TRBV5-4, the J gene TRBJ1-1; weak D call: TRBD1 (5 bases). Per germline, CDR1 SGHNT and CDR2 YYREEE (reference sequence). CDR3 size: 19 residues. V lost 3 bases and J lost 0, with 24 bases in between. This CDR3 is CASSSPRIRRGFMNTEAFF. The CDR3, as DNA: TGTGCCAGCAGCTCCCCGCGGATCCGGAGGGGTTTTATGAACACTGAAGCTTTCTTT.

The rearrangement links TRBV30 to TRBJ1-1, with a weak D call TRBD1 (5 bases). The germline V gene encodes CDR1 GTSNPN and CDR2 SVGIG (reference sequence). Trimming cost V 2 bases and J 2 bases, with 24 bases left between them. The CDR3 spans 18 residues. CDR3 DNA: TGTGCCTGGAGTTGGGCAGGGTCACGGGTTGGCCTTAACACTGAAGCTTTCTTT. Protein sequence: CAWSWAGSRVGLNTEAFF.

The chain joins TRBV19 to TRBJ1-2; no firm D call. This CDR3 is built from 18 residues. Trimming removed 0 bases from V and 1 base from J, with 18 bases in between. Germline CDR1 and CDR2: LNHDA and SQIVND (reference sequence). CDR3 nucleotide sequence: TGTGCCAGTAGTATAGATCTTGCCCCCTTGGGTAGTAACTATGGCTACACCTTC. Its translation is CASSIDLAPLGSNYGYTF.

The CDR3 loop is CASSRGSRDSGGYTF. CDR3 in DNA: TGTGCCAGCAGCCGAGGGTCCCGGGACAGTGGAGGCTACACCTTC. The chain employs TRBV3-1 (or the pseudogene TRBV3-2) and TRBJ1-2, with 7 bases lining up with TRBD1. This CDR3 region has 15 residues. The V segment lost 4 bases and the J segment 8 bases; nucleotides outside the gene matches: 13. CDR1 is LGHDT and CDR2 is YNNKEL in the germline V gene (reference sequence).

The rearrangement joins TRBV27 to TRBJ2-1; D remains unclear. The CDR3 has 13 residues. V lost 3 bases and J 7 bases, leaving 10 bases between the germline ends. The germline V gene has CDR1 MNHEY and CDR2 SMNVEV (reference sequence). The CDR3 DNA follows: TGTGCCAGCAGTTTGGGTTTTTGGAATGAGCAGTTCTTC. As protein: CASSLGFWNEQFF.

A few counts support this clone. This chain uses TRBV7-2 with TRBJ2-7; TRBD2 is a possible D gene (7 bases). The germline V gene encodes CDR1 SGHTA and CDR2 FQGNSA. This CDR3 has 14 residues. V lost 9 bases to trimming and J lost 1 base, with 16 bases between them. CDR3: CASCLGGGSYEQYF. CDR3 coding DNA: TGTGCCAGTTGTTTAGGGGGGGGATCCTACGAGCAGTACTTC.

This rearrangement joins TRBV5-5 to TRBJ2-3; 7 nucleotides line up with TRBD2. The CDR3 consists of 14 residues. Germline V CDR1 and CDR2: SGHKS, YYEKEE (reference sequence). Losses at the gene ends were 2 bases for V and 1 base for J; bases not matched to a gene: 1. CDR3: CASSLAGRTDTQYF. The CDR3 nucleotides read TGTGCCAGCAGCTTAGCGGGGCGCACAGATACGCAGTATTTT.

This chain links TRBV7-9 with TRBJ2-1; no reliable D call. V lost 2 bases and J lost 6, with 5 bases in between. The V gene's germline CDR1 is SEHNR and CDR2 FQNEAQ (reference sequence). This CDR3 region has 12 residues. The CDR3 nucleotides are TGTGCCAGCAGCTTAAGTCTCAATGAGCAGTTCTTC. It is translated as CASSLSLNEQFF.

The V call is TRBV19, the J call TRBJ2-1; 8 bases align to TRBD2. This CDR3 comprises 18 residues. Germline CDR1 LNHDA, CDR2 SQIVND (reference sequence). The J segment lost 6 bases and the V segment lost 3 bases, leaving 16 bases of the junction unmatched. CDR3 loop: CASSIGLASGSTSNEQFF. The DNA of the CDR3 is TGTGCCAGTAGTATTGGTTTGGCTAGCGGGTCGACCTCCAATGAGCAGTTCTTC.

The rearrangement links TRBV11-2 to TRBJ2-7, with TRBD1 matching 11 bases. V lost 0 bases and J lost 3; bases outside the gene matches: 4. The germline CDR1 and CDR2 sequences are SGHAT and FQNNGV. The CDR3 sequence is 16 residues long. The DNA of the CDR3 is TGTGCCAGCAGCTTAGATTGGACAGGGGGCCTCTACGAGCAGTACTTC. It encodes CASSLDWTGGLYEQYF. Together with reference TRBV11-2 and TRBJ2-7, the CDR3 gives the full variable domain: EAGVAQSPRYKIIEKRQSVAFWCNPISGHATLYWYQQILGQGPKLLIQFQNNGVVDDSQLPKDRFSAERLKGVDSTLKIQPAKLEDSAVYLCASSLDWTGGLYEQYFGPGTRLTVT.

The rearrangement joins TRBV7-6 to TRBJ2-7, with 7 nucleotides matching TRBD1. Germline loops: CDR1 SGHVS, CDR2 FNYEAQ. With V trimmed by 2 bases and J by 2 bases, 12 bases remained unmatched. The CDR3 totals 17 residues. Written as DNA, the CDR3 is TGTGCCAGCAGCTTATTGGAGCCGGGACAGCATCCCTACGAGCAGTACTTC. It encodes CASSLLEPGQHPYEQYF.

The rearrangement links TRBV7-9 to TRBJ2-7; no clear D. V gave up 2 bases and J gave up 3 bases, with 8 bases separating them. CDR3 size: 13 residues. Germline assignment: CDR1 SEHNR and CDR2 FQNEAQ (reference sequence). The CDR3 protein is CASSLQRGYEQYF. CDR3 nucleotides: TGTGCCAGCAGCTTACAGAGAGGCTACGAGCAGTACTTC.

In its sample, this clone was seen once. The V call is TRBV18, the J call TRBJ2-5; D may be TRBD1 or TRBD2 (5 bases each). Per the germline V gene, CDR1 is KGHSH and CDR2 is LQKENI. The CDR3 is 15 residues long. Between the trimmed V and J ends, which lost 1 base and 5 bases, there was a span of 14 bases. CDR3 amino acids: CASSPRASREETQYF. As DNA, the CDR3 is TGTGCCAGCTCACCACGGGCCAGCAGGGAGGAGACCCAGTACTTC.

CDR3 sequence: CASSRLGRNQPQHF. CDR3 in DNA: TGTGCCAGCAGTCGCCTCGGGCGGAATCAGCCCCAGCATTTT. The chain is built from TRBV6-2 or TRBV6-3 and TRBJ1-5; D unclear. The CDR3 extends over 14 amino acids. V lost 5 bases and J lost 4, with 12 bases in between. The germline V gene has CDR1 MNHEY and CDR2 SVGEGT.

The genes are TRBV11-3 and TRBJ1-4; 10 bases match TRBD1. Germline values: CDR1 SGHNT, CDR2 YENEEA. V lost 5 bases, J lost 5 bases, and 5 bases stayed unmatched. The CDR3 extends over 15 amino acids. CDR3 DNA sequence: TGTGCCAGCAGCCTCGGACAGGGGGACAATGAAAAACTGTTTTTT. Translated: CASSLGQGDNEKLFF.

The CDR3 nucleotides read TGTGCCAGCAGCCCCGGGACAGGTCCCAATCAGCCCCAGCATTTT. Protein product: CASSPGTGPNQPQHF. The V call is TRBV6-5, the J call TRBJ1-5; TRBD1 matches 8 bases. The CDR3 totals 15 residues. V shed 6 bases and J 3 bases; nucleotides not matched to a gene: 7. CDR1 MNHEY and CDR2 SVGAGI come from the germline V gene.

The V and J genes are TRBV19 and TRBJ1-5, with 7 bases fitting TRBD1. V was pared by 6 bases and J by 2 bases, with 1 base of the junction left unmatched. The length of the CDR3 is 13 residues. Per the germline V gene, CDR1 is LNHDA and CDR2 is SQIVND (reference sequence). DNA of the CDR3: TGTGCCAGTAGAGGGACAGGCAATCAGCCCCAGCATTTT. Encoded protein: CASRGTGNQPQHF.

This clone has only one observation. One end of the junction does not line up with germline, which may come from a read error. The V and J genes are TRBV7-2 and TRBJ2-7; TRBD2 matches 13 bases. CDR1 and CDR2 from the germline V gene are SGHTA and FQGNSA. This CDR3 contains 14 residues. CDR3 region: CASSPTGTSGVTHF. The CDR3 region has the DNA TGTGCCAGCAGCCCCACGGGGACTAGCGGGGTAACCCACTTC.

V is TRBV7-9 and J is TRBJ1-4; TRBD1 might be the D (6 bases). Trimming removed 5 bases from V and 10 bases from J, with 20 bases in between. The CDR3 extends over 15 amino acids. Germline V gene lookup returns CDR1 SEHNR and CDR2 FQNEAQ (reference sequence). The CDR3 DNA reads as TGTGCCAGCAGCAATGACAGGTCCTTTGGGGGAAAACTGTTTTTT. Protein sequence: CASSNDRSFGGKLFF.

This chain's CDR3 is CATSSDPRYGYTF. CDR3 nucleotides: TGTGCCACCAGTTCCGACCCTCGCTATGGCTACACCTTC. The rearrangement uses TRBV24-1 and TRBJ1-2; D is ambiguous. CDR3 length: 13 amino acids. V shed 6 bases and J shed 4 bases, with 11 bases lying between them. Germline-derived CDR1 and CDR2 are KGHDR and SFDVKD.